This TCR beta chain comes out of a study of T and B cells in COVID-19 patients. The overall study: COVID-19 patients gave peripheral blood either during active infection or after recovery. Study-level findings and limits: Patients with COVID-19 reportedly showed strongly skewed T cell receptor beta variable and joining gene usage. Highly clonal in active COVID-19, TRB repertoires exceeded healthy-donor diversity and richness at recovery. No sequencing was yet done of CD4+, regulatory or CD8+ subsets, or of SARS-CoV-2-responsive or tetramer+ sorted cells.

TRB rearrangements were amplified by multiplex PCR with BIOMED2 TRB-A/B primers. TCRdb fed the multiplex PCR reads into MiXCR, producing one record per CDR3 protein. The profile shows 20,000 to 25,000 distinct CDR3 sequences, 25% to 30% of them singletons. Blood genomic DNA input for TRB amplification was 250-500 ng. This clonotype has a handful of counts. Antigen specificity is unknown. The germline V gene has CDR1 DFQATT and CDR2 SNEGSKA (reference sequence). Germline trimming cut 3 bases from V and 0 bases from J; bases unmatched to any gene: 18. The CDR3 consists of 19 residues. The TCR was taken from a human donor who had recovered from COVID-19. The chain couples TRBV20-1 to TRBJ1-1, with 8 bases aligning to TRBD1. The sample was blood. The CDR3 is CSARSRFRRTGSMNTEAFF. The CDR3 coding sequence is TGCAGTGCTAGGTCGCGCTTCCGCCGGACAGGGAGCATGAACACTGAAGCTTTCTTT.